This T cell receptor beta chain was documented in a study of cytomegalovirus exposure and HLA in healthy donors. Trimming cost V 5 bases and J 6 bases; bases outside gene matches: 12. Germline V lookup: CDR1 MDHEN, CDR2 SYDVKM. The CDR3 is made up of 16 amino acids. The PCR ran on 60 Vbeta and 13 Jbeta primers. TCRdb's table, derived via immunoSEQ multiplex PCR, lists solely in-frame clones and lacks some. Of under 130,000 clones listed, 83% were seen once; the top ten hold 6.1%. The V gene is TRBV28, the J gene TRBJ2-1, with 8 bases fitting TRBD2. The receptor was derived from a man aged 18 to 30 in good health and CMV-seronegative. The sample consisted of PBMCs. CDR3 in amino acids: CASSPAGTRDLNEQFF. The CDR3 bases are TGTGCCAGCAGTCCTGCCGGGACTAGGGACCTCAATGAGCAGTTCTTC.